These T cell receptor beta chains were read from a single sample in a study of blood T cell repertoires in COVID-19. Libraries were prepared by immunoSEQ multiplex PCR; TCRdb keeps only in-frame clonotypes and omits some of them. The sample consists of 300,000 or so clones, roughly 91% of them appearing once. The sample taken for sequencing was PBMCs or T cells enriched from blood (not recorded which). Every receptor here comes from a woman aged 50 to 60 who had been exposed to COVID-19. Both conserved end residues are part of each CDR3. D genes are given only for firm matches. Clone size is shown for a subset of rows, as once, few, many or a class of expanded clone.

abundance,len,v_gene,d_gene,j_gene,CDR3nt,CDR3aa
.,14,TRBV27,TRBD1,TRBJ2-1,TGTGCCAGCAGCCCCACCGCAGGGGGAGTTGAGCAGTTCTTC,CASSPTAGGVEQFF
.,15,TRBV28,TRBD1,TRBJ1-5,TGTGCCAGCAGTTCCGGGACAGGGCAAGGTCAGCCCCAGCATTTT,CASSSGTGQGQPQHF
.,15,TRBV19,.,TRBJ1-2,TGTGCCACCAGTATGCTTTACGGGGGTAACTATGGCTACACCTTC,CATSMLYGGNYGYTF
few,15,TRBV2,.,TRBJ1-1,TGTGCCAGCAAGAATGAGGCCGGTATGAACACTGAAGCTTTCTTT,CASKNEAGMNTEAFF
.,14,TRBV2,TRBD1,TRBJ1-1,TGTGCCAGCAGTGGACAGGGGGGATGGACTGAAGCTTTCTTT,CASSGQGGWTEAFF
.,16,TRBV19,TRBD2,TRBJ2-6,TGTGCCAGTAGTATAGGGGGGGGCTCTGGGGCCAACGTCCTGACTTTC,CASSIGGGSGANVLTF
.,13,TRBV28,TRBD1,TRBJ1-1,TGTGCCAGCAGAATATCAGGGGGGCCTGAAGCTTTCTTT,CASRISGGPEAFF
few,14,TRBV5-1,.,TRBJ2-7,TGCGCCAGCAGCTTGGGTCTGGACAACTACGAGCAGTACTTC,CASSLGLDNYEQYF
once,16,TRBV5-1,.,TRBJ2-5,TGCGCCAGCAGCGAGAGATCCTGGAGTGGGCAAGAGACCCAGTACTTC,CASSERSWSGQETQYF
.,16,TRBV18,TRBD1,TRBJ1-3,TGTGCCAGCTCCCCTCCGGACAGGGTATCTGGAAACACCATATATTTT,CASSPPDRVSGNTIYF
.,16,TRBV28,TRBD1,TRBJ2-3,TGTGCCAGCAGTTTAGGGACAGGGTCGTACACAGATACGCAGTATTTT,CASSLGTGSYTDTQYF
once,16,TRBV13,TRBD2,TRBJ2-5,TGTGCCAGCACCATAGCGGGACTTCTCCACCAAGAGACCCAGTACTTC,CASTIAGLLHQETQYF
once,16,TRBV10-3,TRBD1,TRBJ1-2,TGTGCCATCAGTGAACCCCTGACAGGGGCGGGCTATGGCTACACCTTC,CAISEPLTGAGYGYTF
.,17,TRBV21-1,.,TRBJ2-5,TGTGCCAGCAGCAAAGTTGGACTAGCGGGGGGGAAAGAGACCCAGTACTTC,CASSKVGLAGGKETQYF
.,13,TRBV2,.,TRBJ1-2,TGTGCCAGCTCCAGTCAGGGTTTCTATGGCTACACCTTC,CASSSQGFYGYTF
once,18,TRBV5-1,.,TRBJ1-4,TGCGCCAGCAGCTTGGGGGCTCCAGGGTTCTCAGCTAATGAAAAACTGTTTTTT,CASSLGAPGFSANEKLFF
.,13,TRBV5-3,TRBD1,TRBJ1-2,TGTGCCAGAAGCCCGACAGGGGTGGATGGCTACACCTTC,CARSPTGVDGYTF
.,17,TRBV4-1,TRBD2,TRBJ2-1,TGCGCCAGCAGCCACGGACTAGCGGGGGTTTCCTACAATGAGCAGTTCTTC,CASSHGLAGVSYNEQFF